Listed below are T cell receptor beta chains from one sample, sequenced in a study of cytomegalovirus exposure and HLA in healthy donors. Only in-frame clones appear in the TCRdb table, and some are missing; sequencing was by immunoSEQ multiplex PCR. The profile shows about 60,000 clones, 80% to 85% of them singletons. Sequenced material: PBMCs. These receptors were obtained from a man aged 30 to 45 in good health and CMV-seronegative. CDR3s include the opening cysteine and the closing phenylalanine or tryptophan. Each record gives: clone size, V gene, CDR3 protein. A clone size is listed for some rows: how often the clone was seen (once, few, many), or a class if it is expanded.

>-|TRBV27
CASSTGTRANTEAFF
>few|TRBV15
CATSRGNTGGAFF
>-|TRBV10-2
CASSSAYEQYF
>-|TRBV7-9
CASSLYSGGAGKFF
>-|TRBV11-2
CASSLGGTGTNTEAFF
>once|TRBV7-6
CASSLAIADGTNTEAFF
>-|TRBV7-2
CASSLTPGTPQGRTQYF
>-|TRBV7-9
CASSLASGGANTGELFF
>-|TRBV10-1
CASSEPDSTRAFF
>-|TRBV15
CATSRERGEGEGEKLFF
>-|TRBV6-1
CASSEALGAFGDGYTF
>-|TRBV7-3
CASSLTGGQYNSPLHF
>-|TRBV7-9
CASSLARTGGYEQFF
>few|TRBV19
CASSVDRGTEAFF